These 10 T cell receptor beta chains originate from one sample sequenced in a study of Tregs in tolerant kidney transplant recipients. The data were produced by immunoSEQ multiplex PCR, yet TCRdb's version contains in-frame clones alone and is incomplete. In total, the table holds around 33,000 clones. The sequences come from CD8+ T cells from blood, collected before the transplant. Receptors originate from a human donor who received a combined kidney and bone marrow transplant.

To note about this clone: The read gets to within 3 residues of the CDR3 end, and the germline J gene fills in the rest. The chain links TRBV4-1 to TRBJ2-1, with 11 bases matching TRBD2. Trimming removed 4 bases from V and 4 bases from J; junction bases left unmatched: 6. Looked up from germline, CDR1 is MGHRA and CDR2 is YSYEKL. The CDR3 consists of 16 residues. The CDR3 here is CASSPVGTSGYNEQFF. The sequenced part of the CDR3 DNA is TGCGCCAGCAGCCCTGTCGGGACTAGCGGATACAATGAG.

The chain's CDR3 is CASTLSSYNEQFF. The covered CDR3 bases are TGTGCCAGCACTTTGAGCTCCTACAATGAG. The chain employs TRBV19 and TRBJ2-1; D is ambiguous. The read stops 3 residues short of the end of the CDR3; the missing end is completed from the germline J gene. Germline V CDR1 and CDR2: LNHDA, SQIVND (reference sequence). Deletions cut 9 bases from V and 0 bases from J, with 9 bases between. The CDR3 sequence is 13 residues long.

Frequency places this clone as medium-sized. With the read ending 3 residues before the CDR3 end, the germline J gene is used to fill in that end. The chain is built from TRBV20-1 and TRBJ2-7; 10 bases are a match to TRBD2. Germline CDR1 and CDR2: DFQATT and SNEGSKA (reference sequence). The CDR3 is made up of 14 amino acids. V gave up 4 bases and J gave up 1 base; unmatched junction bases: 4. CDR3 loop: CSANGLAESYEQYF. Partial CDR3 DNA: TGCAGTGCTAACGGACTAGCGGAATCCTACGAG.

To note about this clone: Read sequence stops 3 residues before the CDR3 end, and the germline J gene provides the missing end. This chain connects TRBV4-1 to TRBJ2-1, with unresolved D. Germline CDR1 is MGHRA and CDR2 is YSYEKL. V was pared by 2 bases and J by 8 bases, with 7 bases between. This CDR3 has 12 amino acids. The DNA read from the CDR3 is TGCGCCAGCAGCCAACGGAGCGATGAG. It codes for CASSQRSDE. The entire CDR3 protein reads CASSQRSDEQFF.

A note on this clone: The observed sequence ends 3 residues before the CDR3 terminus, with the missing tail filled in from the germline J gene. The genes are TRBV7-9 and TRBJ1-2; no definite D call. CDR1 is SEHNR and CDR2 is FQNEAQ in the germline V gene (reference sequence). This CDR3 comprises 14 residues. The germline V and J ends were trimmed by 2 bases and 3 bases, with 10 bases remaining between them. CDR3 amino acids: CASSLPLQDYGYTF. Incomplete CDR3 DNA: TGTGCCAGCAGCTTACCTTTGCAGGACTATGGC.

A note on this clone: The observed sequence ends 3 residues before the CDR3 terminus, with the missing tail filled in from the germline J gene. The chain recombines TRBV6-2 or TRBV6-3 with TRBJ2-7; 10 bases align to TRBD1. The V segment lost 6 bases and the J segment 3 bases; nucleotides outside the gene matches: 8. Germline-derived CDR1 and CDR2 are MNHEY and SVGEGT. The CDR3 loop spans 15 amino acids. CDR3 residues: CASRSGTGEIYEQYF. The sequenced CDR3 bases are TGTGCCAGCAGATCCGGGACAGGGGAAATCTACGAG.

As to this clone: The read comes to an end 3 residues before the CDR3 does, leaving the germline J gene to fill in the end. V usage is TRBV4-2 and J usage is TRBJ2-7; 7 nucleotides agree with TRBD2. V shed 2 bases and J 3 bases; nucleotides not matched to a gene: 7. CDR3 size: 15 residues. Germline V lookup: CDR1 LGHNA, CDR2 YNFKEQ. The CDR3 bases that were read are TGTGCCAGCAGCCAAACCGGGACTAATTACTACGAG. It codes for CASSQTGTNYYE. The whole CDR3 region reads CASSQTGTNYYEQYF.

Worth noting for this clone: The read ends 3 residues shy of where the CDR3 ends; the end is completed using the germline J gene. V and J are TRBV19 and TRBJ2-1; TRBD2 matches 8 bases. Germline V gene data show CDR1 as LNHDA and CDR2 as SQIVND (reference sequence). The V segment lost 3 bases and the J segment 2 bases; nucleotides outside the gene matches: 3. This CDR3 contains 15 residues. The DNA read from the CDR3 is TGTGCCAGTAGTATCATAGCGGGACCCTACAATGAG. Its protein is CASSIIAGPYNE. The entire CDR3 protein reads CASSIIAGPYNEQFF.

The DNA read from the CDR3 is TGTGCCAGCAGCTTAGCAGCGGGAGTCACAGATACG. Amino acid sequence: CASSLAAGVTDT. The whole CDR3 region reads CASSLAAGVTDTQYF. V usage is TRBV7-8 and J usage is TRBJ2-3; 8 bases are shared with TRBD2. The CDR3 extends 3 residues past the end of the read, so its final part is completed from the germline J gene. The germline CDR1 and CDR2 sequences are SGHVS and FQNEAQ. The CDR3 spans 15 residues. With 0 bases clipped from V and 2 bases from J, the junction kept 1 base outside the gene matches.

Concerning this clone: The read ends 3 residues shy of where the CDR3 ends; the end is completed using the germline J gene. The genes are TRBV20-1 and TRBJ2-1, with TRBD2 as a possible D gene (5 bases). This CDR3 comprises 15 residues. Trimming removed 0 bases at V and 0 bases at J, with 9 bases between. CDR1 is DFQATT, CDR2 SNEGSKA, per germline (reference sequence). This chain's CDR3 is CSAREGSASYNEQFF. Incomplete CDR3 DNA: TGCAGTGCTAGAGAGGGTAGCGCCTCCTACAATGAG.